The rows below give T cell receptor beta chains drawn from one sample of a study of blood T cell repertoires in COVID-19. The data were produced by immunoSEQ multiplex PCR, yet TCRdb's version contains in-frame clones alone and is incomplete. The sample has hundreds of thousands of clones; approximately 85% are singletons. Sequences were obtained from PBMCs or T cells enriched from blood (not recorded which). These receptors originate from a woman between 40 and 50 years old with acute COVID-19. Both conserved end residues are part of each CDR3. Each record gives: V gene, J gene, D gene, clone size, CDR3 protein, CDR3 DNA. A D gene is named only where the DNA matches it firmly. Size is stated for part of the rows, as once, few or many counts, or as a class when the clone is expanded.

V gene: TRBV29-1
J gene: TRBJ2-7
D gene: NA
clone size: NA
CDR3 protein: CSATVGAYEQYF
CDR3 DNA: TGCAGCGCCACGGTAGGGGCCTACGAGCAGTACTTC

V gene: TRBV5-1
J gene: TRBJ2-5
D gene: TRBD2
clone size: NA
CDR3 protein: CASSMGLVLQETQYF
CDR3 DNA: TGCGCCAGCAGCATGGGACTAGTCTTACAAGAGACCCAGTACTTC

V gene: TRBV11-3
J gene: TRBJ2-1
D gene: TRBD2
clone size: once
CDR3 protein: CASSLSAGGRNNEQFF
CDR3 DNA: TGTGCCAGCAGCTTGTCCGCGGGGGGGAGGAACAATGAGCAGTTCTTC

V gene: TRBV7-2
J gene: TRBJ1-6
D gene: TRBD1
clone size: once
CDR3 protein: CASSSRTGSSYNSPLHF
CDR3 DNA: TGTGCCAGCAGCTCCAGGACAGGGAGCTCCTATAATTCACCCCTCCACTTT

V gene: TRBV29-1
J gene: TRBJ2-4
D gene: NA
clone size: NA
CDR3 protein: CSVEDGGGGVNIQYF
CDR3 DNA: TGCAGCGTTGAAGATGGGGGCGGGGGTGTAAACATTCAGTACTTC

V gene: TRBV6-5
J gene: TRBJ1-1
D gene: NA
clone size: once
CDR3 protein: CASRDRYTEAFF
CDR3 DNA: TGTGCCAGCAGGGACAGATACACTGAAGCTTTCTTT

V gene: TRBV3-1/TRBV3-2
J gene: TRBJ1-6
D gene: NA
clone size: NA
CDR3 protein: CASSQRDSPLHF
CDR3 DNA: TGTGCCAGCAGCCAGAGGGATTCACCCCTCCACTTT

V gene: TRBV24-1
J gene: TRBJ1-1
D gene: TRBD1
clone size: NA
CDR3 protein: CATSDFRTGLFF
CDR3 DNA: TGTGCCACCAGTGATTTCAGGACAGGGCTTTTCTTT

V gene: TRBV6-5
J gene: TRBJ1-1
D gene: TRBD1
clone size: NA
CDR3 protein: CASSYPGQGGTEAFF
CDR3 DNA: TGTGCCAGCAGTTACCCGGGACAGGGAGGCACTGAAGCTTTCTTT

V gene: TRBV30
J gene: TRBJ1-1
D gene: NA
clone size: NA
CDR3 protein: CAWSVTGNVAFF
CDR3 DNA: TGTGCCTGGAGTGTCACAGGGAACGTTGCTTTCTTT